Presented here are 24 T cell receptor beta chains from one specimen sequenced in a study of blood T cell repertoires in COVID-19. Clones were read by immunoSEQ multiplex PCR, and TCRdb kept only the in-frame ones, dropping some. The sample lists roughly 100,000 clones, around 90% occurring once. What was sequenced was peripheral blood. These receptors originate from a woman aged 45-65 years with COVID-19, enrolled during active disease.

CDR3 in DNA: TGTGCCAGCAGCCCCTGGCCTAGCGGCTACAATGAGCAGTTCTTC. Protein product: CASSPWPSGYNEQFF. J is TRBJ2-1 and V is TRBV7-9; 7 nucleotides agree with TRBD2. CDR1 is SEHNR and CDR2 is FQNEAQ in the germline V gene (reference sequence). CDR3 length: 15 residues. With 5 bases clipped from V and 3 bases from J, the junction kept 7 bases outside the gene matches.

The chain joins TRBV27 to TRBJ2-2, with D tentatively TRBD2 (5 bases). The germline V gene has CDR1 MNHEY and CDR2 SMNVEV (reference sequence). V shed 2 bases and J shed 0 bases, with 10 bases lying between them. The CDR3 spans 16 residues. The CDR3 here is CASSLEGMTNTGELFF. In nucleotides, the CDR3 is TGTGCCAGCAGTTTAGAGGGTATGACGAACACCGGGGAGCTGTTTTTT.

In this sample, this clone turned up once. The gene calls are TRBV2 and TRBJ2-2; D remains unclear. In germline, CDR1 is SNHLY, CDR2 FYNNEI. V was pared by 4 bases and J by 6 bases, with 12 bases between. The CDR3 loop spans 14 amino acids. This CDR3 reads CASSVNSLAGELFF. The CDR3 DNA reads TGTGCCAGCAGTGTAAATAGTTTAGCCGGGGAGCTGTTTTTT.

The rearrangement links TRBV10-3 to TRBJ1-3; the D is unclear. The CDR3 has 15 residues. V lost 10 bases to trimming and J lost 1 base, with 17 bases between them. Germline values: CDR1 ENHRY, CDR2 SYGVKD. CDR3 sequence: CANRYEGASGNTIYF. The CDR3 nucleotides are TGTGCCAACAGATACGAGGGAGCGTCTGGAAACACCATATATTTT.

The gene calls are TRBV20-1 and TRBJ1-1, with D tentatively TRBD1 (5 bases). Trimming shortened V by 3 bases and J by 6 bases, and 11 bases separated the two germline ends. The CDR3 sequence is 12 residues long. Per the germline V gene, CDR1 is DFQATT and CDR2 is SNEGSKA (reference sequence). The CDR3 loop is CSASRGWAEAFF. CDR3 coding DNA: TGCAGTGCTAGTAGGGGCTGGGCTGAAGCTTTCTTT.

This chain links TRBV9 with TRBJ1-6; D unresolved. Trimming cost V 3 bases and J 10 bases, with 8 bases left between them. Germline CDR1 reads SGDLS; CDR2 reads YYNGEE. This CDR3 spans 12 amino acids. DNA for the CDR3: TGTGCCAGCAGCGCCTCGGGATCACCCCTCCACTTT. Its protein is CASSASGSPLHF. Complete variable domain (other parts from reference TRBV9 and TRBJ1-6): DSGVTQTPKHLITATGQRVTLRCSPRSGDLSVYWYQQSLDQGLQFLIQYYNGEERAKGNILERFSAQQFPDLHSELNLSSLELGDSALYFCASSASGSPLHFGNGTRLTVT.

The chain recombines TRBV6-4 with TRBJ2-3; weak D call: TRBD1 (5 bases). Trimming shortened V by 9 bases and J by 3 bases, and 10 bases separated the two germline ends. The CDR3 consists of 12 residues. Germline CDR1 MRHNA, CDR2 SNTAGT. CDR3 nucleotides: TGTGCCAGACAGGAAGGGACAGATACGCAGTATTTT. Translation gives CARQEGTDTQYF.

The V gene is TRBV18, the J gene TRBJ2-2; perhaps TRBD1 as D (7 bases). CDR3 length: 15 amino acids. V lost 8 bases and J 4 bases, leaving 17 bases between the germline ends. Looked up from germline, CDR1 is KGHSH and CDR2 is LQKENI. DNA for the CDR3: TGTGCCAGCCCCCGGAGGGGGCTAAGCACCGGGGAGCTGTTTTTT. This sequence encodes CASPRRGLSTGELFF.

CDR3 coding DNA: TGTGCCAGCAGCGCCCGGACAGGAAACACCGGGGAGCTGTTTTTT. Protein product: CASSARTGNTGELFF. The V gene is TRBV6-4, the J gene TRBJ2-2; 7 bases map to TRBD1. The CDR3 covers 15 residues. V gave up 6 bases and J gave up 2 bases; unmatched junction bases: 6. Germline V gene lookup returns CDR1 MRHNA and CDR2 SNTAGT.

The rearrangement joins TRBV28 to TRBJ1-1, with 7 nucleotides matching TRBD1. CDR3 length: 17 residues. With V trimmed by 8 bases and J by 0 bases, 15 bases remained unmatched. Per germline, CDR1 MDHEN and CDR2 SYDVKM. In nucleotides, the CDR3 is TGTGCCAGCCGTCGCACAGGGGCCCGTACTTTGAACACTGAAGCTTTCTTT. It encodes CASRRTGARTLNTEAFF.

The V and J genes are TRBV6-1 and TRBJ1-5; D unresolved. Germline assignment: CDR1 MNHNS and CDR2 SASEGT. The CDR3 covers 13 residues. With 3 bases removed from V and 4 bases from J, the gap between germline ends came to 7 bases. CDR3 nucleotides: TGTGCCAGCAGTGATTCAGGAAATCAGCCCCAGCATTTT. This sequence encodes CASSDSGNQPQHF.

The CDR3, as DNA: TGTGCCAGCAGCGAGGCCTTCAGGGAACAGGGTGGCTACACCTTC. This gives the protein CASSEAFREQGGYTF. J is TRBJ1-2 and V is TRBV9; possible D gene TRBD1, 6 bases. V lost 3 bases to trimming and J lost 7 bases, with 19 bases between them. Per the germline V gene, CDR1 is SGDLS and CDR2 is YYNGEE. The CDR3 consists of 15 residues.

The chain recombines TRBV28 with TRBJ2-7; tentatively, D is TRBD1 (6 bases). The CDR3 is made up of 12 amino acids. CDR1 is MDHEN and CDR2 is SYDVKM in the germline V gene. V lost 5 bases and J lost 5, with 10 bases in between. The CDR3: CASSQDRNEQYF. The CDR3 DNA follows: TGTGCCAGCAGTCAAGACAGGAACGAGCAGTACTTC.

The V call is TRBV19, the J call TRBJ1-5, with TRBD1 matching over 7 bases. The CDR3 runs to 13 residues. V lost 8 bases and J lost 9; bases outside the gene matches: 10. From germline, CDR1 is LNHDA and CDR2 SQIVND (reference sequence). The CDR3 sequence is CASGDRDGRPQHF. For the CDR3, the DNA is TGTGCCAGTGGCGACAGGGATGGTCGGCCCCAGCATTTT. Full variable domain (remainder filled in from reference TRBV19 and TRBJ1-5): DGGITQSPKYLFRKEGQNVTLSCEQNLNHDAMYWYRQDPGQGLRLIYYSQIVNDFQKGDIAEGYSVSREKKESFPLTVTSAQKNPTAFYLCASGDRDGRPQHFGDGTRLSIL.

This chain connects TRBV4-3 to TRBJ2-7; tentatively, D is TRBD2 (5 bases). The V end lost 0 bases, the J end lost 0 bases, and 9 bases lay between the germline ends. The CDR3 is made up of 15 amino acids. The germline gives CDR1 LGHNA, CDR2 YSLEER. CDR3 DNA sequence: TGCGCCAGCAGCCAAGATCCGGGGAGCTCCTACGAGCAGTACTTC. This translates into CASSQDPGSSYEQYF.

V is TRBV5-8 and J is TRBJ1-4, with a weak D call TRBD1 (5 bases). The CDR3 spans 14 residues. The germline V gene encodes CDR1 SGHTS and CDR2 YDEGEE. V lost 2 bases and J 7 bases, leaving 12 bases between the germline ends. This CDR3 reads CASSFGGITEKLFF. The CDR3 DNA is TGTGCCAGCAGCTTTGGGGGGATCACTGAAAAACTGTTTTTT.

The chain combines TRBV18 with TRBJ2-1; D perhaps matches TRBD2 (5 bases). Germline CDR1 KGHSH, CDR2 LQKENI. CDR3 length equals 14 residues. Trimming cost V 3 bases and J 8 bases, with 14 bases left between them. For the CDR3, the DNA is TGTGCCAGCTCACCGAGGGTCCGGCCGGATGAGCAGTTCTTC. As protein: CASSPRVRPDEQFF. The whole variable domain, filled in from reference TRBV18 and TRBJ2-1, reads NAGVMQNPRHLVRRRGQEARLRCSPMKGHSHVYWYRQLPEEGLKFMVYLQKENIIDESGMPKERFSAEFPKEGPSILRIQQVVRGDSAAYFCASSPRVRPDEQFFGPGTRLTVL.

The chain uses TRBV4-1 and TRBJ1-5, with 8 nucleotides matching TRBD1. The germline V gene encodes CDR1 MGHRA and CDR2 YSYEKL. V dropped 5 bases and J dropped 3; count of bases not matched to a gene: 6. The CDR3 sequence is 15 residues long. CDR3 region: CASSFNRGFNQPQHF. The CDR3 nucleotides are TGCGCCAGCAGCTTTAACAGGGGGTTCAATCAGCCCCAGCATTTT.

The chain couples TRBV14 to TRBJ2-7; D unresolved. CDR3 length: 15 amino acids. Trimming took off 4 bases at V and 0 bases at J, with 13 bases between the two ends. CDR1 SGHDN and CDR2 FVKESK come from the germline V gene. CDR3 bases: TGTGCCAGCAGCCGCCACCTGGCAAGCTCCTACGAGCAGTACTTC. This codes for CASSRHLASSYEQYF.

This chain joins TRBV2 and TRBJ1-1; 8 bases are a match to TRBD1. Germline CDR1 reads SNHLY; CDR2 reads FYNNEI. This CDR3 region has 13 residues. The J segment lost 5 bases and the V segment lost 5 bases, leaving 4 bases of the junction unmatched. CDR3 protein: CASSQGARTEAFF. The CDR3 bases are TGTGCCAGCAGTCAGGGGGCCAGGACTGAAGCTTTCTTT.

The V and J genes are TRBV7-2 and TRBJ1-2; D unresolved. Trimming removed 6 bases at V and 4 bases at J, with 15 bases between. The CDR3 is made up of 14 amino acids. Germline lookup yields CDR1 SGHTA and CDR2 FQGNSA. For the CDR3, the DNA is TGTGCCAGCAGTCAGCGACCGCAAGTCTATGGCTACACCTTC. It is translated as CASSQRPQVYGYTF.

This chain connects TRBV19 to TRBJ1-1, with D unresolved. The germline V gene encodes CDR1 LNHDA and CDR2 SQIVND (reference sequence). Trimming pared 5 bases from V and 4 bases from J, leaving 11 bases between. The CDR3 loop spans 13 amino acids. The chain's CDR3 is CASSSRVFTEAFF. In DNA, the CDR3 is TGTGCCAGTAGTTCCCGGGTTTTCACTGAAGCTTTCTTT. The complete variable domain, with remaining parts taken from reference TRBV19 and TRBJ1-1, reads DGGITQSPKYLFRKEGQNVTLSCEQNLNHDAMYWYRQDPGQGLRLIYYSQIVNDFQKGDIAEGYSVSREKKESFPLTVTSAQKNPTAFYLCASSSRVFTEAFFGQGTRLTVV.

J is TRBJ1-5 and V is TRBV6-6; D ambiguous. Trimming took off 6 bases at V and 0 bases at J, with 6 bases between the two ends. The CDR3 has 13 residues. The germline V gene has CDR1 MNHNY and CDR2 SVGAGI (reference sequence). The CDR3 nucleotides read TGTGCCAGCAGCCCCGGTAGCAATCAGCCCCAGCATTTT. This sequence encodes CASSPGSNQPQHF.

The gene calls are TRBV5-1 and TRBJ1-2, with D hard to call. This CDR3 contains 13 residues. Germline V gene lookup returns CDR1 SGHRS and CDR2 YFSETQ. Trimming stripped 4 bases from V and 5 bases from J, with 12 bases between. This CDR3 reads CASSPRGEYGYTF. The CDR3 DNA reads TGCGCCAGCAGCCCGAGAGGTGAATATGGCTACACCTTC. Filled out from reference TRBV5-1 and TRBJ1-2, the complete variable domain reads KAGVTQTPRYLIKTRGQQVTLSCSPISGHRSVSWYQQTPGQGLQFLFEYFSETQRNKGNFPGRFSGRQFSNSRSEMNVSTLELGDSALYLCASSPRGEYGYTFGSGTRLTVV.